The 4 T cell receptor beta chains given below trace back to one sample, sequenced in a study of graft-versus-host responses after intestinal transplantation. These TCRs' antigens remain unknown. Repertoires were generated with immunoSEQ multiplex PCR, while TCRdb's copy carries only in-frame clones and drops some. The data show some 95,000 clones, around nine tenths seen once. The material was unstimulated CD8+ T cells sorted from spleen or lymph node cells, obtained before intestinal transplant. The origin of the receptors is a human donor who received an intestinal transplant.

The chain couples TRBV10-2 to TRBJ2-7; D is perhaps TRBD1 (5 bases). The germline CDR1 and CDR2 sequences are WSHSY and SAAADI. The CDR3 extends over 14 amino acids. The germline V and J ends were trimmed by 2 bases and 1 base, with 9 bases remaining between them. The CDR3 protein is CASSERGLSYEQYF. The DNA for the CDR3 is TGCGCCAGCAGTGAGAGGGGTTTGTCCTACGAGCAGTACTTC.

This chain uses TRBV27 with TRBJ1-2, with 7 bases aligning to TRBD1. The CDR3 is 13 residues long. V shed 2 bases, J shed 8 bases, and the junction held 5 bases outside the gene matches. Germline assignment: CDR1 MNHEY and CDR2 SMNVEV (reference sequence). The CDR3 here is CASSLATGYGYTF. CDR3 sequence (DNA): TGTGCCAGCAGTTTAGCGACAGGGTACGGCTACACCTTC.

This sequence joins TRBV11-2 and TRBJ2-7, with 9 positions matching TRBD1. CDR3 length equals 14 residues. Germline V gene lookup returns CDR1 SGHAT and CDR2 FQNNGV. Trimming cost V 2 bases and J 3 bases; bases outside gene matches: 2. CDR3 sequence reads: CASSLRQGGYEQYF. The CDR3 DNA reads TGTGCCAGCAGCTTACGACAGGGGGGCTACGAGCAGTACTTC.

The gene calls are TRBV5-1 and TRBJ1-1, with 8 bases fitting TRBD1. The CDR3 runs 14 residues. J gave up 5 bases and V 0 bases, and 3 bases lay outside the gene matches. Germline-derived CDR1 and CDR2 are SGHRS and YFSETQ. Here the CDR3 DNA reads TGCGCCAGCAGCTTGGCCAGGGGGCATACTGAAGCTTTCTTT. Encoded protein: CASSLARGHTEAFF.